The source of this T cell receptor beta chain is a study of blood T cell repertoires in COVID-19. Across the study: Researchers got acute and convalescent COVID-19 samples from the United States, Italy and Spain. T cells, B-cell-depleted T cells, or PBMCs supplied cDNA or gDNA.

The CDR3 extends over 15 amino acids. Germline CDR1 is SGDLS and CDR2 is YYNGEE. V was trimmed by 2 bases and J by 2 bases, leaving 12 bases between them. Original processing notes: From reference gene primer amplification, estimates of nucleated cell counts were derived. Libraries were prepared by immunoSEQ multiplex PCR; TCRdb keeps only in-frame clonotypes and omits some of them. That table is the source of V, J and clone size, and D and trimming were worked out from the DNA. The profile shows about 50,000 clones, roughly 88% of them singletons. V is TRBV9 and J is TRBJ2-3; a possible D gene is TRBD2 (6 bases). This receptor was obtained from a woman in her sixties with acute or convalescent COVID-19. Sequenced material: peripheral blood. CDR3 nucleotides: TGTGCCAGCAGCGTGGCTAGCGTTTTCACAGATACGCAGTATTTT. Translated, it gives CASSVASVFTDTQYF.